This T cell receptor (beta chain) derives from a study of T cell responses to AZD1222 COVID-19 vaccine. Study-wide points: Spike-wide vaccine-associated CD4 TCRs dominated at 160-218 and 743-854. Two AZD1222 doses significantly raised spike-specific TCR breadth and depth over controls.

With regard to this clone: The target antigen is unknown.

V lost 2 bases, J lost 5 bases, and 0 bases stayed unmatched. Looked up from germline, CDR1 is MDHEN and CDR2 is SYDVKM. The CDR3 runs to 13 residues. Sequencing used immunoSEQ multiplex PCR; TCRdb keeps in-frame clones, though not all of them. Of around 100,000 clones listed, 80% to 95% were seen once; the top ten hold approximately 1.2%. The sample in question was peripheral blood, obtained on day 0 of AZD1222 vaccination. The rearrangement uses TRBV28 and TRBJ2-7; 10 bases are shared with TRBD1. The TCR was taken from an adult in good health. Written as DNA, the CDR3 is TGTGCCAGCAGTTTAGGACAGGGGGACGAGCAGTACTTC. Its translation is CASSLGQGDEQYF. The full variable domain, with the rest looked up from reference TRBV28 and TRBJ2-7, is DVKVTQSSRYLVKRTGEKVFLECVQDMDHENMFWYRQDPGLGLRLIYFSYDVKMKEKGDIPEGYSVSREKKERFSLILESASTNQTSMYLCASSLGQGDEQYFGPGTRLTVT.